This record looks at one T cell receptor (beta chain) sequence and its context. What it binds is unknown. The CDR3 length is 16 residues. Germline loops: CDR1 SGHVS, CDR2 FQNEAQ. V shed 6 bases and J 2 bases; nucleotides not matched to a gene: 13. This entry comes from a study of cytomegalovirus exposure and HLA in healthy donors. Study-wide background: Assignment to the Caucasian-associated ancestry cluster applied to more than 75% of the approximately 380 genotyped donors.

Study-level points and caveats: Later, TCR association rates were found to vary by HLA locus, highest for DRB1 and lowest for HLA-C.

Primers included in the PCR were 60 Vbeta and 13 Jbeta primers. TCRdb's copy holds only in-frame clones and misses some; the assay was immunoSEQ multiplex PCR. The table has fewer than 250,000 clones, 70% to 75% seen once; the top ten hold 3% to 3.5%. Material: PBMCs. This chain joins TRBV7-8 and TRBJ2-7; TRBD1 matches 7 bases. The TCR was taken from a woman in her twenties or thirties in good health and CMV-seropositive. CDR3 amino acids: CASRLVTGTDAYEQYF. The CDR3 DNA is TGTGCCAGCAGGTTGGTTACCGGGACAGATGCCTACGAGCAGTACTTC. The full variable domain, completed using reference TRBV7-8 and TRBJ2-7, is GAGVSQSPRYKVAKRGQDVALRCDPISGHVSLFWYQQALGQGPEFLTYFQNEAQLDKSGLPSDRFFAERPEGSVSTLKIQRTQQEDSAVYLCASRLVTGTDAYEQYFGPGTRLTVT.